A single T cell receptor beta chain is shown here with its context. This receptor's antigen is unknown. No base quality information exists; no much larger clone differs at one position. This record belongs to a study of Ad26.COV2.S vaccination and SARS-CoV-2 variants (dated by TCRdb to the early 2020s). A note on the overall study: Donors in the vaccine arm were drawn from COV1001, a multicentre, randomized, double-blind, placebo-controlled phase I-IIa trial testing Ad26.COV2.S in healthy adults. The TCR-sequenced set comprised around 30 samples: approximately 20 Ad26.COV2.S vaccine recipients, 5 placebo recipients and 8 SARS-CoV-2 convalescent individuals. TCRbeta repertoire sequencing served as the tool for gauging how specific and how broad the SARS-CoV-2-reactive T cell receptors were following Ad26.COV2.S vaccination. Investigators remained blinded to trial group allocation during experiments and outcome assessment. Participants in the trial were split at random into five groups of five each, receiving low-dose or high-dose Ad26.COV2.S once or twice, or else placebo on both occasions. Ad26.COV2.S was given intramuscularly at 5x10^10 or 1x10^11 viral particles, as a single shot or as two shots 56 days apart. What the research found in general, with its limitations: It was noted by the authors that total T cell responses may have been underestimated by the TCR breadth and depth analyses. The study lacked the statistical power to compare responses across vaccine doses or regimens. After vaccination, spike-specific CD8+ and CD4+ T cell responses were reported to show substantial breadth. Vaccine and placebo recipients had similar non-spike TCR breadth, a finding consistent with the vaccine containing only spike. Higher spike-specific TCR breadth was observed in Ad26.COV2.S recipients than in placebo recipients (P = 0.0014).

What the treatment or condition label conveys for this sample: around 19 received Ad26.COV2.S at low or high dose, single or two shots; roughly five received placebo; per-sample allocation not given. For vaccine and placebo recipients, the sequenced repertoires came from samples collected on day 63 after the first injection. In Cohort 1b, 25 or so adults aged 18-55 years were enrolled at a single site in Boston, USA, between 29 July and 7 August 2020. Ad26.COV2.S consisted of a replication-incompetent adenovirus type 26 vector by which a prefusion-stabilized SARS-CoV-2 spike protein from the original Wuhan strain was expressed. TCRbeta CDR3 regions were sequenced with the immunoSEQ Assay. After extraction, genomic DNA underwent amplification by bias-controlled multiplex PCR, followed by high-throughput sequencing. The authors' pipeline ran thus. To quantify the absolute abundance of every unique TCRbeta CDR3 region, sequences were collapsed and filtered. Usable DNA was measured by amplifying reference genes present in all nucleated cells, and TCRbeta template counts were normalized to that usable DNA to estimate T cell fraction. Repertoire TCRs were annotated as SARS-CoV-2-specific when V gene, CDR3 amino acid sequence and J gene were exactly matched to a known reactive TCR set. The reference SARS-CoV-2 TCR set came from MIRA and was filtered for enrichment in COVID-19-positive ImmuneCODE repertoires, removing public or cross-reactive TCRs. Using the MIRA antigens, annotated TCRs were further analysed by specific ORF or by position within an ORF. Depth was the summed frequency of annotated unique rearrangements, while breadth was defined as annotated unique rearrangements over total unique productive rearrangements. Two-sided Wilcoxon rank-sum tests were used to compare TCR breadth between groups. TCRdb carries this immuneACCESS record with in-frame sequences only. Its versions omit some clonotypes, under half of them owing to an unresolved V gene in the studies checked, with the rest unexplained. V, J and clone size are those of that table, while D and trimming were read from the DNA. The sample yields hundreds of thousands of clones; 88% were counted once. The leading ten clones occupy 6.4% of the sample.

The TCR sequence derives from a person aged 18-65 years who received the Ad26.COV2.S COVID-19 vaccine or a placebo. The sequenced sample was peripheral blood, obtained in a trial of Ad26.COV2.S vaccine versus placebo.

The CDR3: CASSPITGGTNYGYTF. The DNA reads TGTGCCAGCAGCCCAATAACAGGGGGTACTAACTATGGCTACACCTTC. The rearranged chain carries TRBV5-4 and TRBJ1-2; 8 of the junction bases match TRBD1. CDR1 and CDR2 were assigned from the germline V gene (reference sequence) as SGHNT and YYREEE. Germline trimming amounts to 4 bases on V and 0 bases on J, with 8 as the count of junction bases outside the gene matches. Counted from cysteine to phenylalanine, this CDR3 has 16 amino acids. The entry retains the CDR3 DNA only, 48 bases that are in frame from base 1.